The sequence of this T cell receptor beta chain was determined in a study of OX40 agonist ivuxolimab in advanced cancers. Study outcomes and limitations: Clonal expansion was seen in CD4+ and CD8+ blood T cells by week 6 at 0.1 to 3.0 mg/kg.

Some clones are missing from TCRdb's copy, which holds only in-frame ones; the method was immunoSEQ multiplex PCR. The table shows 72,000 or so clones, with around 90% occurring only once. About this clone: Antigen: not known.

The V segment lost 2 bases and the J segment 2 bases; nucleotides outside the gene matches: 9. The germline gives CDR1 SGHRS, CDR2 YFSETQ. The CDR3 totals 17 residues. This sequence was found in an adult with an advanced solid tumor such as melanoma, head and neck, liver or kidney cancer. The sample here was CD4+ or CD8+ T cells sorted from blood, taken in a trial of the OX40 agonist ivuxolimab. The chain employs TRBV5-1 and TRBJ2-5, with 10 bases that match TRBD2. DNA of the CDR3: TGCGCCAGCAGCTTAGGACTAGCGGTGATGATTCAAGAGACCCAGTACTTC. This sequence encodes CASSLGLAVMIQETQYF.